This T cell receptor (beta chain) came from a study of CD8 T cells in Susac syndrome. The ends were cut back, 4 bases at V and 13 bases at J, with 38 bases in the middle. Germline loops: CDR1 SQVTM, CDR2 ANQGSEA. CDR3 size: 19 residues. CD8+ and CD4+ T cells taken from blood had their TCR beta sequenced. The authors reverse transcribed about 0.5 to 1 ug RNA with random hexamers. An immunoSEQ multiplex PCR generated amplified TCR beta CDR3 products spanning 54 Vbeta and 13 Jbeta. Using its own MiXCR run on the immunoSEQ multiplex PCR reads, TCRdb lists one record per CDR3 protein. The sample shows approximately 200,000 distinct CDR3 sequences, about 93% of them seen only once. Worth noting for this clonotype: The antigen remains undetermined.

Notes on the study in general: A relatively small number of individuals underwent TCR sequencing and HLA analysis.

The V and J genes are TRBV29-1 and TRBJ2-1; tentatively, D is TRBD1 (5 bases). Sequenced input: CD8+ T cells from PBMCs. The sequence derives from a human donor with multiple sclerosis. The CDR3: CSVVPLTSPDKGLGGAQFF. CDR3 coding DNA: TGCAGCGTTGTCCCACTGACCAGTCCGGACAAAGGATTAGGTGGAGCACAGTTCTTC.